This paragraph covers one T cell receptor beta chain sequence. Its target is unknown. The data were obtained in a study of vaccination effects on CD4 cells after COVID-19. About the study: Two-dose BNT162b2 or mRNA-1273 vaccination was given to participants. The culture medium for a few million PBMC per well included 10 IU/ml IL-2 and around 9.8 ug/ml peptides. Whole-study results and caveats: In healthy vaccinees, only 1 of 255 vaccine-induced clones cross-reacted with common cold coronaviruses.

With roughly 9 days of culture completed, CD4+ T cells were isolated. Testing of the vaccine recipients showed negative nucleocapsid antibodies and no prior SARS-CoV-2 infection. TCRdb's copy holds only in-frame clones and misses some; the assay was immunoSEQ multiplex PCR. Of approximately 30,000 clones listed, approximately 60% are singletons. Specimen: CD4+ T cells from PBMCs cultured without peptide, collected before COVID-19 vaccination. This sequence was found in a human donor who received a COVID-19 vaccine.

CDR3 sequence: CSVEGEGTSGIEQYF. The CDR3 region has the DNA TGCAGCGTTGAAGGGGAAGGGACTAGCGGTATCGAGCAGTACTTC. The chain combines TRBV29-1 with TRBJ2-7, with TRBD2 identical over 11 bases. The CDR3 is made up of 15 amino acids. Losses at the gene ends were 1 base for V and 6 bases for J; bases not matched to a gene: 8. In germline, CDR1 is SQVTM, CDR2 ANQGSEA.